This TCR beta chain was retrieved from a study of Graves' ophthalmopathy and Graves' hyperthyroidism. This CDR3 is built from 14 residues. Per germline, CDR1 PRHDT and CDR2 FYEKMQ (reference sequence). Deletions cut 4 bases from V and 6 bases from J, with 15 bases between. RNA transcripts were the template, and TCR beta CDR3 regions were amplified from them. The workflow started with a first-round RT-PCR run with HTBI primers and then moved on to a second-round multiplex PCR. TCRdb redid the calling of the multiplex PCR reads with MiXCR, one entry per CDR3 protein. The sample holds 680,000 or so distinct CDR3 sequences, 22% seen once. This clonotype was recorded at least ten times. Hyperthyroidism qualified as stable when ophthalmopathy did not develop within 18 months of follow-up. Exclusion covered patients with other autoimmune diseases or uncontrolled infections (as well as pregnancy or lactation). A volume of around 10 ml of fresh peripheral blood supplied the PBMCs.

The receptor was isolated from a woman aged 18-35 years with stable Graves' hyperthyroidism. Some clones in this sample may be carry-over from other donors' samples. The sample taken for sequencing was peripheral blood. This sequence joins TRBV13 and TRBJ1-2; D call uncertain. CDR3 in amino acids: CASSSRLPSDGYTF. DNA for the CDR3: TGTGCCAGCAGCTCCCGGCTCCCGTCCGATGGCTACACCTTC. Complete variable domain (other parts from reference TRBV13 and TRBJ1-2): AAGVIQSPRHLIKEKRETATLKCYPIPRHDTVYWYQQGPGQDPQFLISFYEKMQSDKGSIPDRFSAQQFSDYHSELNMSSLELGDSALYFCASSSRLPSDGYTFGSGTRLTVV.